Presented here are 8 T cell receptor beta chains from one specimen sequenced in a study of blood T cell repertoires in COVID-19. TCRdb's copy holds only in-frame clones and misses some; the assay was immunoSEQ multiplex PCR. The data contain 150,000 to 200,000 clones, approximately 80% of them singletons. The sequencing input was PBMCs or T cells enriched from blood (not recorded which). The receptors originated from a man aged 40-50 years who had recovered from COVID-19.

This chain uses TRBV3-1 (or the pseudogene TRBV3-2) with TRBJ2-3; D is perhaps TRBD1 (6 bases). Trimming removed 6 bases at V and 5 bases at J, with 15 bases between. This CDR3 contains 14 residues. CDR1 and CDR2 from the germline V gene are LGHDT and YNNKEL (reference sequence). CDR3 nucleotide sequence: TGTGCCAGCAGTTTCTCCTTAGGGGGAGATACGCAGTATTTT. Protein product: CASSFSLGGDTQYF.

The chain carries TRBV7-8 and TRBJ1-2, with D possibly matching TRBD1 (5 bases). CDR1 is SGHVS, CDR2 FQNEAQ, per germline. V gave up 5 bases and J gave up 2 bases, with 15 bases separating them. The length of the CDR3 is 15 residues. The CDR3 DNA sequence: TGTGCCAGCAGCGGGGAGGTCGGGGGAAACTATGGCTACACCTTC. Translating it yields CASSGEVGGNYGYTF.

The genes are TRBV3-1 (or the pseudogene TRBV3-2) and TRBJ1-2, with TRBD1 matching 7 bases. The V and J ends lost 4 bases and 7 bases, in that order; junction bases with no gene match: 12. CDR3 size: 15 residues. Germline V gene lookup returns CDR1 LGHDT and CDR2 YNNKEL (reference sequence). For the CDR3, the DNA is TGTGCCAGCAGCCTGACGGCTCAGGGGGTTGGTGGCTACACCTTC. Residues: CASSLTAQGVGGYTF.

The gene calls are TRBV7-2 and TRBJ1-2; D is unresolved. The CDR3 totals 14 residues. Germline V gives CDR1 SGHTA, CDR2 FQGNSA. V shed 5 bases and J shed 2 bases, with 12 bases lying between them. In nucleotides, the CDR3 is TGTGCCAGCAGCGGCGGAGGCCGAAACTATGGCTACACCTTC. Translated, it gives CASSGGGRNYGYTF.

V is TRBV18 and J is TRBJ1-1; 7 nucleotides match TRBD1. Germline trimming cut 5 bases from V and 0 bases from J; bases unmatched to any gene: 6. The CDR3 length is 15 residues. CDR1 and CDR2 from the germline V gene are KGHSH and LQKENI. The CDR3 reads CASSSRQGLNTEAFF. The CDR3, as DNA: TGTGCCAGCTCATCAAGACAGGGCTTGAACACTGAAGCTTTCTTT.

The rearrangement links TRBV11-3 to TRBJ2-7, with a possible D match to TRBD2 (7 bases). The ends were cut back, 5 bases at V and 5 bases at J, with 16 bases in the middle. Germline V gene lookup returns CDR1 SGHNT and CDR2 YENEEA. The CDR3 extends over 14 amino acids. The CDR3 nucleotides read TGTGCCAGCAGCCCGGGGGGCGGGGAGAACGAGCAGTACTTC. It codes for CASSPGGGENEQYF.

The chain recombines TRBV7-8 with TRBJ2-2; D is possibly TRBD1 (8 bases). The CDR3 is made up of 16 amino acids. Germline loops: CDR1 SGHVS, CDR2 FQNEAQ. V lost 2 bases and J lost 7, with 17 bases in between. The CDR3 loop reads CASSLRGQGGGGELFF. CDR3 nucleotide sequence: TGTGCCAGCAGCTTAAGAGGACAGGGAGGGGGCGGGGAGCTGTTTTTT. Full variable domain (outside the CDR3, taken from reference TRBV7-8 and TRBJ2-2): GAGVSQSPRYKVAKRGQDVALRCDPISGHVSLFWYQQALGQGPEFLTYFQNEAQLDKSGLPSDRFFAERPEGSVSTLKIQRTQQEDSAVYLCASSLRGQGGGGELFFGEGSRLTVL.

Only a few counts were recorded for this clone. The J gene is TRBJ2-3, the V gene TRBV4-1; TRBD2 agrees at 10 bases. J lost 5 bases, V lost 9 bases, and 8 bases had no gene match. In germline, CDR1 is MGHRA, CDR2 YSYEKL. The CDR3 loop spans 14 amino acids. In DNA form, the CDR3 reads TGCGCCAGTGGCAGCGGGGGGGTGGTAGATACGCAGTATTTT. This codes for CASGSGGVVDTQYF.